One and the same sample provided the 11 T cell receptor beta chains below, sequenced in a study of OX40 agonist ivuxolimab in advanced cancers. Using immunoSEQ multiplex PCR, the repertoire was profiled, and TCRdb retains in-frame clones only, with some absent. The sample shows some 43,000 clones, about 87% of them seen only once. The sequenced sample was CD4+ or CD8+ T cells sorted from blood, obtained in a trial of the OX40 agonist ivuxolimab. The receptors originated from an adult with an advanced solid tumor such as melanoma, head and neck, liver or kidney cancer.

This clone showed up just a few times. This sequence joins TRBV6-6 and TRBJ2-7, with a weak D call TRBD2 (5 bases). CDR1 is MNHNY, CDR2 SVGAGI, per germline (reference sequence). The ends were cut back, 6 bases at V and 6 bases at J, with 9 bases in the middle. The CDR3 runs to 11 residues. CDR3 loop: CASRSGSEQYF. DNA for the CDR3: TGTGCCAGCAGATCGGGGAGCGAGCAGTACTTC.

V is TRBV18 and J is TRBJ2-3; D may match TRBD1 or TRBD2 (6 bases each). This CDR3 region has 16 residues. Germline CDR1 is KGHSH and CDR2 is LQKENI. V shed 0 bases and J shed 0 bases, with 10 bases lying between them. The CDR3 sequence: CASSPPTRGSTDTQYF. The CDR3 coding sequence is TGTGCCAGCTCACCACCGACTAGGGGGAGCACAGATACGCAGTATTTT.

This clone turned up a few times. The chain's CDR3 is CASSLWGSGSDEQFF. CDR3 DNA sequence: TGTGCCAGCAGCTTATGGGGTAGCGGGAGTGATGAGCAGTTCTTC. The gene calls are TRBV7-9 and TRBJ2-1, with 9 bases lining up with TRBD2. This CDR3 is 15 amino acids long. Germline CDR1 SEHNR, CDR2 FQNEAQ (reference sequence). V was pared by 2 bases and J by 8 bases, with 7 bases of the junction left unmatched. Full variable domain (missing parts from reference TRBV7-9 and TRBJ2-1): DTGVSQNPRHKITKRGQNVTFRCDPISEHNRLYWYRQTLGQGPEFLTYFQNEAQLEKSRLLSDRFSAERPKGSFSTLEIQRTEQGDSAMYLCASSLWGSGSDEQFFGPGTRLTVL.

The chain links TRBV29-1 to TRBJ2-2, with 13 nucleotides matching TRBD2. V was clipped by 1 base and J by 2 bases; unmatched bases: 1. CDR1 and CDR2 from the germline V gene are SQVTM and ANQGSEA. The CDR3 has 16 amino acids. CDR3 in DNA: TGCAGCGTTGAAGGACTAGCGGGAGGAAACACCGGGGAGCTGTTTTTT. It translates to CSVEGLAGGNTGELFF.

This rearrangement joins TRBV19 to TRBJ2-1; D possibly corresponds to TRBD1 (5 bases). Per the germline V gene, CDR1 is LNHDA and CDR2 is SQIVND (reference sequence). Trimming left V 7 bases short and J 7 bases short, with 20 bases between. There are 15 residues in the CDR3. Here the CDR3 DNA reads TGTGCCAGTACCACAGACCCCACAGGATGGAATGAGCAGTTCTTC. Translating it yields CASTTDPTGWNEQFF.

The chain carries TRBV2 and TRBJ2-1; no firm D call. This CDR3 contains 14 residues. With 4 bases removed from V and 10 bases from J, the gap between germline ends came to 17 bases. Germline loops: CDR1 SNHLY, CDR2 FYNNEI. CDR3 nucleotide sequence: TGTGCCAGCAGTGGCCCCTCCCCGTCCGGCGAGCAGTTCTTC. Its protein product is CASSGPSPSGEQFF.

The chain links TRBV19 to TRBJ2-4, with D perhaps TRBD1 or TRBD2 (5 bases each). CDR1 LNHDA and CDR2 SQIVND come from the germline V gene (reference sequence). Trimming pared 0 bases from V and 6 bases from J, leaving 12 bases between. This CDR3 has 15 amino acids. CDR3 in DNA: TGTGCCAGTAGTATAGATTATGGGACGGGAAACATTCAGTACTTC. Its protein is CASSIDYGTGNIQYF.

This sequence joins TRBV5-1 and TRBJ2-7; possibly TRBD2 for D (6 bases). This CDR3 has 15 residues. V dropped 2 bases and J dropped 5 bases, with 17 bases sitting between them. CDR1 is SGHRS and CDR2 is YFSETQ in the germline V gene. The CDR3 protein is CASSLTGTPGDEQYF. CDR3 DNA sequence: TGCGCCAGCAGCTTAACCGGGACTCCGGGGGACGAGCAGTACTTC.

The chain links TRBV23-1 to TRBJ1-4, with 8 bases that match TRBD1. TRBV23-1 is annotated as an ORF whose role is uncertain. V lost 8 bases and J lost 3; bases outside the gene matches: 8. This CDR3 spans 15 amino acids. DNA of the CDR3: TGCGCCAGCGGACAATCGACAGGGGCTAATGAAAAACTGTTTTTT. Translating it yields CASGQSTGANEKLFF.

The chain carries TRBV2 and TRBJ2-3, with D perhaps matching TRBD1 or TRBD2 (5 bases each). The CDR3 is 14 amino acids. Trimming left V 6 bases short and J 0 bases short, with 10 bases between. Germline values: CDR1 SNHLY, CDR2 FYNNEI. The CDR3: CASSLGRSTDTQYF. CDR3 in DNA: TGTGCCAGCAGCCTGGGACGGAGCACAGATACGCAGTATTTT.

CDR3 DNA sequence: TGCGCCAGCAGCTTTGGCGGGAACCTCTTTCGTTCTGGAAACACCATATATTTT. This sequence encodes CASSFGGNLFRSGNTIYF. The V and J genes are TRBV5-1 and TRBJ1-3; D not resolved. Germline V CDR1 and CDR2: SGHRS, YFSETQ. The CDR3 length is 18 residues. V lost 2 bases and J 1 base, leaving 19 bases between the germline ends.